Listed here is a single T cell receptor beta chain. The PCR employed 60 Vbeta primers together with 13 Jbeta primers. The repertoire was sequenced with immunoSEQ multiplex PCR; TCRdb's copy has only in-frame clones and lacks some. The data contain 100,000 to 150,000 clones, about 80% of them singletons. These data belong to a study of cytomegalovirus exposure and HLA in healthy donors. Germline CDR1 reads LNHDA; CDR2 reads SQIVND (reference sequence). The length of the CDR3 is 14 residues. V gave up 3 bases and J gave up 6 bases, with 9 bases separating them. The source is a human donor in good health. V usage is TRBV19 and J usage is TRBJ1-6, with D hard to call. Sequenced input: PBMCs. The CDR3: CASSIGQTNSPLHF. CDR3 bases: TGTGCCAGTAGTATTGGGCAGACTAATTCACCCCTCCACTTT. Full variable domain (outside the CDR3, taken from reference TRBV19 and TRBJ1-6): DGGITQSPKYLFRKEGQNVTLSCEQNLNHDAMYWYRQDPGQGLRLIYYSQIVNDFQKGDIAEGYSVSREKKESFPLTVTSAQKNPTAFYLCASSIGQTNSPLHFGNGTRLTVT.